Listed below are T cell receptor beta chains from one sample, sequenced in a study of identical twins' blood T cells. TCRdb called the 5' RACE reads again in MiXCR, with one record for every CDR3 protein. Altogether roughly 380,000 distinct CDR3 sequences are present, over 25% being singletons, with the ten largest covering about 6%. Material: PBMCs. The receptors were sampled from a woman aged 18-49 years in good health. CDR3s include the opening cysteine and the closing phenylalanine or tryptophan. Fields, in order: CDR3 protein, CDR3 DNA, V gene, D gene, J gene, clone size. The D gene is left open where the match is weak. Size is stated for part of the rows, as once, few or many counts, or as a class when the clone is expanded.

cdr3_aa: CASSRGAGDNEQFF
cdr3_nt: TGCGCCAGCAGCCGAGGGGCGGGCGACAATGAGCAGTTCTTC
v_call: TRBV4-3
d_call: .
j_call: TRBJ2-1
clone_size: few

cdr3_aa: CASSPQGRNTIYF
cdr3_nt: TGTGCCAGCAGCCCCCAGGGGAGAAACACCATATATTTT
v_call: TRBV12-3/TRBV12-4
d_call: .
j_call: TRBJ1-3
clone_size: many

cdr3_aa: CSVDEAGRGYTF
cdr3_nt: TGCAGCGTTGATGAGGCCGGCCGTGGCTACACCTTC
v_call: TRBV29-1
d_call: .
j_call: TRBJ1-2
clone_size: .

cdr3_aa: CASSPGQGLNEQFF
cdr3_nt: TGCGCCAGCAGCCCGGGACAGGGACTAAATGAGCAGTTCTTC
v_call: TRBV5-1
d_call: TRBD1
j_call: TRBJ2-1
clone_size: .

cdr3_aa: CATSRGNMGNSPLHF
cdr3_nt: TGTGCCACCAGCAGGGGAAATATGGGGAATTCACCCCTCCACTTT
v_call: TRBV15
d_call: .
j_call: TRBJ1-6
clone_size: .

cdr3_aa: CASSFSYNEQFF
cdr3_nt: TGTGCCAGCTCGTTCTCCTACAATGAGCAGTTCTTC
v_call: TRBV3-1
d_call: .
j_call: TRBJ2-1
clone_size: few

cdr3_aa: CAISERTASYEQYF
cdr3_nt: TGTGCCATCAGTGAACGTACGGCCTCCTACGAGCAGTACTTC
v_call: TRBV10-3
d_call: .
j_call: TRBJ2-7
clone_size: few

cdr3_aa: CASSESGTHEQFF
cdr3_nt: TGTGCCAGCAGTGAATCGGGTACCCATGAGCAGTTCTTC
v_call: TRBV25-1
d_call: .
j_call: TRBJ2-1
clone_size: few

cdr3_aa: CSVDRTGGNEQFF
cdr3_nt: TGCAGCGTTGATCGAACAGGGGGCAATGAGCAGTTCTTC
v_call: TRBV29-1
d_call: TRBD1
j_call: TRBJ2-1
clone_size: .

cdr3_aa: CSAVFLTGYGYTF
cdr3_nt: TGCAGTGCTGTGTTCCTGACAGGGTATGGCTACACCTTC
v_call: TRBV20-1
d_call: TRBD1
j_call: TRBJ1-2
clone_size: few

cdr3_aa: CASSFTDTQYF
cdr3_nt: TGTGCCAGCAGCTTCACAGATACGCAGTATTTT
v_call: TRBV5-1
d_call: .
j_call: TRBJ2-3
clone_size: many

cdr3_aa: CASSISRGHNSPLHF
cdr3_nt: TGTGCCAGCAGCATTTCCAGGGGGCATAATTCACCCCTCCACTTT
v_call: TRBV11-2
d_call: TRBD1
j_call: TRBJ1-6
clone_size: few

cdr3_aa: CASSFQGHTEAFF
cdr3_nt: TGCGCCAGCAGCTTCCAGGGCCACACTGAAGCTTTCTTT
v_call: TRBV5-1
d_call: .
j_call: TRBJ1-1
clone_size: .

cdr3_aa: CASTKGRHTYTF
cdr3_nt: TGTGCCAGCACCAAAGGGAGACACACCTACACCTTC
v_call: TRBV6-2/TRBV6-3
d_call: .
j_call: TRBJ1-2
clone_size: .

cdr3_aa: CASSNGGQPQHF
cdr3_nt: TGTGCCAGCAGTAACGGGGGACAGCCCCAGCATTTT
v_call: TRBV3-1
d_call: .
j_call: TRBJ1-5
clone_size: few

cdr3_aa: CASSQLNIQYF
cdr3_nt: TGTGCCAGCAGCCAATTAAACATTCAGTACTTC
v_call: TRBV14
d_call: .
j_call: TRBJ2-4
clone_size: few

cdr3_aa: CASTAGAGEAFF
cdr3_nt: TGTGCCAGCACCGCGGGGGCTGGTGAAGCTTTCTTT
v_call: TRBV27
d_call: .
j_call: TRBJ1-1
clone_size: .

cdr3_aa: CSVRDSTRSYNEQFF
cdr3_nt: TGCAGCGTTAGGGACTCTACAAGATCGTACAATGAGCAGTTCTTC
v_call: TRBV29-1
d_call: .
j_call: TRBJ2-1
clone_size: few

cdr3_aa: CASSRRTSGTYEQYF
cdr3_nt: TGTGCCAGCAGCCGTCGGACTAGCGGTACCTACGAGCAGTACTTC
v_call: TRBV7-2
d_call: TRBD2
j_call: TRBJ2-7
clone_size: .

cdr3_aa: CASSLEYEQYF
cdr3_nt: TGTGCCAGCAGCTTGGAGTACGAGCAGTACTTC
v_call: TRBV5-6
d_call: .
j_call: TRBJ2-7
clone_size: many

cdr3_aa: CASSLDGGRGTEAFF
cdr3_nt: TGCGCCAGCAGCTTGGATGGGGGGCGAGGCACTGAAGCTTTCTTT
v_call: TRBV5-1
d_call: .
j_call: TRBJ1-1
clone_size: many

cdr3_aa: CASSLSGGPNEQFF
cdr3_nt: TGTGCCAGCAGCTTGAGCGGGGGACCAAATGAGCAGTTCTTC
v_call: TRBV7-2
d_call: TRBD2
j_call: TRBJ2-1
clone_size: .

cdr3_aa: CAISYSILTGNYGYTF
cdr3_nt: TGTGCCATCAGTTACTCGATACTCACAGGGAACTATGGCTACACCTTC
v_call: TRBV6-5
d_call: .
j_call: TRBJ1-2
clone_size: .

cdr3_aa: CSARSGDSYEQYF
cdr3_nt: TGCAGTGCTAGATCAGGGGACTCCTACGAGCAGTACTTC
v_call: TRBV20-1
d_call: .
j_call: TRBJ2-7
clone_size: few

cdr3_aa: CASSYGTGDSLF
cdr3_nt: TGTGCCAGCAGCTATGGTACAGGGGATTCCCTCTTC
v_call: TRBV12-3/TRBV12-4
d_call: TRBD1
j_call: TRBJ2-1
clone_size: many

cdr3_aa: CASSYPIMRQPQHF
cdr3_nt: TGTGCCAGCAGTTACCCCATAATGAGACAGCCCCAGCATTTT
v_call: TRBV6-2/TRBV6-3
d_call: .
j_call: TRBJ1-5
clone_size: many

cdr3_aa: CDSSADRGLFF
cdr3_nt: TGTGACAGCAGCGCCGACAGGGGACTGTTTTTT
v_call: TRBV9
d_call: TRBD1
j_call: TRBJ1-4
clone_size: .

cdr3_aa: CASRNRAQNTGAFF
cdr3_nt: TGTGCCAGCAGAAACCGGGCCCAGAACACTGGAGCTTTCTTT
v_call: TRBV12-3/TRBV12-4
d_call: .
j_call: TRBJ1-1
clone_size: few

cdr3_aa: CASSTSGDTQYF
cdr3_nt: TGTGCCAGCAGCACCTCGGGAGATACGCAGTATTTT
v_call: TRBV27
d_call: .
j_call: TRBJ2-3
clone_size: .

cdr3_aa: CASSRRHQFDVQFF
cdr3_nt: TGTGCCAGCAGCCGAAGACACCAGTTCGATGTGCAGTTCTTC
v_call: TRBV7-8
d_call: .
j_call: TRBJ2-1
clone_size: .

cdr3_aa: CSARDRQGQNYGYTF
cdr3_nt: TGCAGTGCTAGAGATCGCCAGGGACAAAACTATGGCTACACCTTC
v_call: TRBV20-1
d_call: .
j_call: TRBJ1-2
clone_size: few

cdr3_aa: CASSVPSTDTQYF
cdr3_nt: TGTGCCAGCAGCGTACCCAGCACAGATACGCAGTATTTT
v_call: TRBV9
d_call: .
j_call: TRBJ2-3
clone_size: .

cdr3_aa: CASSIWVGETDSNQPQHF
cdr3_nt: TGTGCCAGTAGTATTTGGGTGGGAGAGACAGATAGCAATCAGCCCCAGCATTTT
v_call: TRBV19
d_call: .
j_call: TRBJ1-5
clone_size: few